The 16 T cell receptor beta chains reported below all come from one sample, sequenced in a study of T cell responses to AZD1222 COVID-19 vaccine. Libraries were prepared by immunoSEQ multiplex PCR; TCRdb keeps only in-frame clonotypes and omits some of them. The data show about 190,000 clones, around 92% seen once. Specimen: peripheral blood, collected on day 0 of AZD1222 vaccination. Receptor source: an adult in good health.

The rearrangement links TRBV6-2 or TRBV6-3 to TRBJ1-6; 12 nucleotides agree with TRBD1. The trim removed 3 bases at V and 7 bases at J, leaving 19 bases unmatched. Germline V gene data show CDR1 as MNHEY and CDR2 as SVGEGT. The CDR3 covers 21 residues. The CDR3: CASSYTPPGQGAPVDNSPLHF. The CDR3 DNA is TGTGCCAGCAGTTATACACCTCCGGGACAGGGGGCGCCGGTAGACAATTCACCCCTCCACTTT.

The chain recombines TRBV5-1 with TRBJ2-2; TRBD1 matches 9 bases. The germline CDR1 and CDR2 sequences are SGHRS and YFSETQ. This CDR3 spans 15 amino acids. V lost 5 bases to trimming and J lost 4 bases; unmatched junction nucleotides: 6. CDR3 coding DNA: TGCGCCAGCAGTGGCGGGACAGGGTTCACCGGGGAGCTGTTTTTT. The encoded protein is CASSGGTGFTGELFF.

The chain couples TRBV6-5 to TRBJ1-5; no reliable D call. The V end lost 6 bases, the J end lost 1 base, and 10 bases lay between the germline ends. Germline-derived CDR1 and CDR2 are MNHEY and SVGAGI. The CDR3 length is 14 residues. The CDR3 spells CASRPGWSNQPQHF. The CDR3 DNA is TGTGCCAGCAGACCCGGGTGGAGCAATCAGCCCCAGCATTTT.

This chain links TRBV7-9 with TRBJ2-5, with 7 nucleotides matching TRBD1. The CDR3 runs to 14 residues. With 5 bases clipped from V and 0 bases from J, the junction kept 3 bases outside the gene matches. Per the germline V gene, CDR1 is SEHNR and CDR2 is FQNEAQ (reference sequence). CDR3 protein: CASSPRGNQETQYF. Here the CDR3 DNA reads TGTGCCAGCAGCCCCAGGGGGAACCAAGAGACCCAGTACTTC.

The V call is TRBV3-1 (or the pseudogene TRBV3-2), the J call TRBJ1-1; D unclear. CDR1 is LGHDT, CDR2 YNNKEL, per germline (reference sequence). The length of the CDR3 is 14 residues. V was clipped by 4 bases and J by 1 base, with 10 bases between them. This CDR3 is CASSPTDANTEAFF. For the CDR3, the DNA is TGTGCCAGCAGCCCGACCGACGCGAACACTGAAGCTTTCTTT.

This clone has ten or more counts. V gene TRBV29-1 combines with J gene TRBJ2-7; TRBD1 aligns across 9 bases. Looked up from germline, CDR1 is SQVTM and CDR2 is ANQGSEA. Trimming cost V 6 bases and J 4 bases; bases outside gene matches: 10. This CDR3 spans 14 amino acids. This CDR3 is CSVSSGQGLYEQYF. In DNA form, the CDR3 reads TGCAGCGTCTCCTCGGGACAGGGTCTGTACGAGCAGTACTTC.

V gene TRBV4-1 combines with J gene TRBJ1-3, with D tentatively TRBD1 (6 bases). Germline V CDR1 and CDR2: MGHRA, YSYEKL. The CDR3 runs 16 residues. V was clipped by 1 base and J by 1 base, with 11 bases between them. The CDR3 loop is CASSQVQGQSGNTIYF. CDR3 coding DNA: TGCGCCAGCAGCCAAGTGCAGGGGCAATCTGGAAACACCATATATTTT.

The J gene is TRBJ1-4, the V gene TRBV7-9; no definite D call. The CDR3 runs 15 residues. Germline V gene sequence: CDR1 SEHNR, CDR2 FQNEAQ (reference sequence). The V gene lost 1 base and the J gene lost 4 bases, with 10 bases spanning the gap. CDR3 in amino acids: CASSLVEVGNEKLFF. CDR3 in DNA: TGTGCCAGCAGCTTAGTTGAAGTTGGTAATGAAAAACTGTTTTTT.

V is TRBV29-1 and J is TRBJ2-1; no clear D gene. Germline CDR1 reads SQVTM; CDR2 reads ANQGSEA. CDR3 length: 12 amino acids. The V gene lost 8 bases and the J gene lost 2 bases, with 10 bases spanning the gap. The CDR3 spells CSLSLTYNEQFF. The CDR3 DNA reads TGCAGCCTCAGTTTAACCTACAATGAGCAGTTCTTC.

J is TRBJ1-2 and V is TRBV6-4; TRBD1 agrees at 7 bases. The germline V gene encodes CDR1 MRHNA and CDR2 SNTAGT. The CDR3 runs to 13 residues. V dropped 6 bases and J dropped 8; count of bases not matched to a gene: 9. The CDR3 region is CASSPGGGGGYTF. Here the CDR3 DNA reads TGTGCCAGCAGCCCCGGAGGGGGCGGAGGCTACACCTTC.

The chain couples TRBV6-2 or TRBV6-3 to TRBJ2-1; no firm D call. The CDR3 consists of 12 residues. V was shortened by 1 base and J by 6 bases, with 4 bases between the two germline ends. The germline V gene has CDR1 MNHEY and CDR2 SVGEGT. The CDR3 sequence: CASSYYSNEQFF. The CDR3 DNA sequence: TGTGCCAGCAGTTACTATAGCAATGAGCAGTTCTTC.

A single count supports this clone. In nucleotides, the CDR3 is TGTGCCAGCAGTGCGCCGGGACAGGGTCATCAGCCCCAGCATTTT. Its protein is CASSAPGQGHQPQHF. The chain has TRBV28 and TRBJ1-5; 9 bases are a match to TRBD1. Germline CDR1 MDHEN, CDR2 SYDVKM. The CDR3 spans 15 residues. V gave up 5 bases and J gave up 5 bases; unmatched junction bases: 7.

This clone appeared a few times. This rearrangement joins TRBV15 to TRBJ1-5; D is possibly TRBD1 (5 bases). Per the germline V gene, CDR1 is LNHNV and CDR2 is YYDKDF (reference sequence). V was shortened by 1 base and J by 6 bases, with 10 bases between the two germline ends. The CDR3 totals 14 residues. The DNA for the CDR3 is TGTGCCACCAGCAGAGTTGGGGGGGTTCAGCCCCAGCATTTT. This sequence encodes CATSRVGGVQPQHF.

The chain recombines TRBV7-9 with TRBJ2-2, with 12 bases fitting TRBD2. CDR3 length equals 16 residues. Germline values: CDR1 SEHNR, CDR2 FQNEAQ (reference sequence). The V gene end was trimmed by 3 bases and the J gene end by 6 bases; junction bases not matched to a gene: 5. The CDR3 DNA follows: TGTGCCAGCAGCTTCTCTAGCGGGGGGGCGCCCGGGGAGCTGTTTTTT. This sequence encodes CASSFSSGGAPGELFF. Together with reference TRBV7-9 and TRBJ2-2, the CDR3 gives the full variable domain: DTGVSQNPRHKITKRGQNVTFRCDPISEHNRLYWYRQTLGQGPEFLTYFQNEAQLEKSRLLSDRFSAERPKGSFSTLEIQRTEQGDSAMYLCASSFSSGGAPGELFFGEGSRLTVL.

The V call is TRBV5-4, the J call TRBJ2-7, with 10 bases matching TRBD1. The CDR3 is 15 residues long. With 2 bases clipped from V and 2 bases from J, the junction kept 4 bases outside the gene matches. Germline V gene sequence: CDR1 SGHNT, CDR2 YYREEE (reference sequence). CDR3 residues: CASSFGQGVTYEQYF. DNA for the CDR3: TGTGCCAGCAGCTTCGGACAGGGGGTAACCTACGAGCAGTACTTC.

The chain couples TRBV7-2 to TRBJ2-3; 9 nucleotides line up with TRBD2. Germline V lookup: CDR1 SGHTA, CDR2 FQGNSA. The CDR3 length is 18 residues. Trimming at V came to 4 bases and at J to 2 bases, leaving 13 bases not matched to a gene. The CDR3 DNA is TGTGCCAGCAGCTCTCAGGGGGGAGCGGGGGGCCTCACAGATACGCAGTATTTT. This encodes CASSSQGGAGGLTDTQYF.